This T cell receptor beta chain was sequenced in a study of T-cell memory formation after mild COVID-19. Study conclusions and caveats: Mostly located in CM and EM were contracting CD4+ clones, with contracting CD8+ clones located in EMRA. Later expanders leaned CD4+, whereas day 15 to 85 contracting clones were balanced CD4/CD8. Pre-infection memory carried some responding clones, suggesting that cross-reactive memory joined.

TCRdb ran MiXCR on the 5' RACE reads and lists one entry per CDR3 protein. There are about 320,000 distinct CDR3 sequences in the sample; roughly an eighth occur only once, and 21% lies in the top ten. This clonotype was observed a few times. Its antigen is not known. V lost 7 bases to trimming and J lost 3 bases; unmatched junction nucleotides: 11. The CDR3 has 15 amino acids. CDR1 and CDR2 from the germline V gene are MNHEY and SVGEGT. The sequenced sample consisted of PBMCs or a T cell subset sorted from them (not recorded which). This chain joins TRBV6-2 or TRBV6-3 and TRBJ2-7, with 8 bases lining up with TRBD2. This TCR was recovered from a young man who had mild COVID-19 (a few samples of this study predate the infection). Cell type and time point are not known. This CDR3 is CASKRSGGFSYEQYF. The DNA for the CDR3 is TGTGCCAGCAAACGGAGCGGGGGCTTCAGCTACGAGCAGTACTTC.